The 20 T cell receptor beta chains given below trace back to one sample, sequenced in a study of memory CD4+ T cells and cytomegalovirus serostatus. Clones were sequenced by immunoSEQ multiplex PCR, and TCRdb holds only the in-frame ones, with some missing. This sample yields around 61,000 clones, of which about 81% are seen a single time; over 0.35% belongs to the top ten. Single viable CD3+CD4+CD8-CD45RO+ cells were sorted as the memory CD4+ T cells. Source material: memory CD4+ T cells from blood. These receptors all come from an adult in good health and CMV-seronegative.

The chain links TRBV6-1 to TRBJ2-7; no firm D call. Trimming cost V 2 bases and J 8 bases, with 10 bases left between them. The length of the CDR3 is 12 residues. Germline CDR1 is MNHNS and CDR2 is SASEGT. CDR3 sequence reads: CASSETRIQQYF. The CDR3 DNA follows: TGTGCCAGCAGTGAAACAAGGATACAGCAGTACTTC.

The genes are TRBV6-5 and TRBJ2-1; 9 bases fit TRBD1. Trimming cost V 0 bases and J 9 bases; bases outside gene matches: 9. This CDR3 comprises 16 residues. CDR1 MNHEY and CDR2 SVGAGI come from the germline V gene. The CDR3 loop is CASSYSRGQGMGEQFF. In nucleotides, the CDR3 is TGTGCCAGCAGTTACTCACGCGGACAGGGGATGGGTGAGCAGTTCTTC.

The J gene is TRBJ2-3, the V gene TRBV13, with 8 bases matching TRBD2. V gave up 4 bases and J gave up 0 bases; unmatched junction bases: 18. Germline values: CDR1 PRHDT, CDR2 FYEKMQ (reference sequence). The CDR3 extends over 20 amino acids. The chain's CDR3 is CASSSPLGAGGRRSTDTQYF. In DNA, the CDR3 is TGTGCCAGCAGCTCCCCTCTCGGGGCGGGGGGCCGGAGGAGCACAGATACGCAGTATTTT.

The chain combines TRBV6-5 with TRBJ1-1, with 10 bases aligning to TRBD1. The CDR3 loop spans 16 amino acids. From germline, CDR1 is MNHEY and CDR2 SVGAGI. The J segment lost 5 bases and the V segment lost 0 bases, leaving 6 bases of the junction unmatched. The DNA of the CDR3 is TGTGCCAGCAGTTACTCTAAGACAGGGGGCTGGACTGAAGCTTTCTTT. Its translation is CASSYSKTGGWTEAFF.

This chain connects TRBV28 to TRBJ2-1, with D perhaps matching TRBD2 (5 bases). Trimming removed 6 bases from V and 1 base from J, with 13 bases in between. Germline assignment: CDR1 MDHEN and CDR2 SYDVKM. This CDR3 region has 15 residues. DNA for the CDR3: TGTGCCAGCAGGGACCTCGGGATTTCCTACAATGAGCAGTTCTTC. This translates into CASRDLGISYNEQFF.

The chain combines TRBV19 with TRBJ2-7, with 9 bases that match TRBD1. Losses at the gene ends were 3 bases for V and 6 bases for J; bases not matched to a gene: 18. Germline loops: CDR1 LNHDA, CDR2 SQIVND (reference sequence). The CDR3 sequence is 18 residues long. The DNA for the CDR3 is TGTGCCAGTAGTATGGGGTTTACGGGGACAGGGATCCTCCGCGAGCAGTACTTC. Protein: CASSMGFTGTGILREQYF.

The chain links TRBV15 to TRBJ1-2; possible D gene TRBD1, 5 bases. Looked up from germline, CDR1 is LNHNV and CDR2 is YYDKDF (reference sequence). There are 14 residues in the CDR3. The V end was cut by 3 bases, the J end by 4 bases, with 12 bases between. CDR3 sequence (DNA): TGTGCCACCAGCAGGGGCTTAGACAGCTATGGCTACACCTTC. Its translation: CATSRGLDSYGYTF.

The chain joins TRBV7-2 to TRBJ2-3; D might be TRBD2 (5 bases). The CDR3 consists of 17 residues. V was cut by 0 bases and J by 2 bases, with 15 bases left in between. CDR1 and CDR2 from the germline V gene are SGHTA and FQGNSA. CDR3 sequence (DNA): TGTGCCAGCAGCTTAGCACGAACTAGGTCGAACACAGATACGCAGTATTTT. This codes for CASSLARTRSNTDTQYF.

The rearrangement joins TRBV6-1 to TRBJ1-2; tentatively, D is TRBD1 (5 bases). The CDR3 totals 15 residues. The germline V and J ends were trimmed by 3 bases and 3 bases, with 14 bases remaining between them. Germline V gene lookup returns CDR1 MNHNS and CDR2 SASEGT. CDR3 protein: CASSEGDRAHYGYTF. The CDR3 coding sequence is TGTGCCAGCAGTGAGGGGGACCGGGCCCACTATGGCTACACCTTC.

This clone was seen only a few times. The chain couples TRBV2 to TRBJ2-3; D gene ambiguous. The germline V gene has CDR1 SNHLY and CDR2 FYNNEI. V was cut by 4 bases and J by 2 bases, with 10 bases left in between. This CDR3 comprises 14 residues. CDR3 region: CASSGASYTDTQYF. CDR3 in DNA: TGTGCCAGCAGTGGAGCCTCCTACACAGATACGCAGTATTTT.

The V and J genes are TRBV2 and TRBJ1-1, with D maybe TRBD1 (6 bases). Trimming shortened V by 6 bases and J by 3 bases, and 11 bases separated the two germline ends. The V gene's germline CDR1 is SNHLY and CDR2 FYNNEI. The CDR3 consists of 13 residues. The CDR3 coding sequence is TGTGCCAGCAGAACATACAGGGACACTGAAGCTTTCTTT. Its protein is CASRTYRDTEAFF.

The chain recombines TRBV9 with TRBJ2-1, with 9 bases aligning to TRBD2. The CDR3 totals 19 residues. The germline V gene has CDR1 SGDLS and CDR2 YYNGEE. V trimming: 0 bases; J trimming: 4 bases; junction bases outside the gene matches: 14. The CDR3 nucleotides are TGTGCCAGCAGCGTAGCTACTGGCGGGCGGGGGGGCCGTTACAATGAGCAGTTCTTC. Translated, it gives CASSVATGGRGGRYNEQFF.

The CDR3: CASSLRPYSNQPQHF. The CDR3, as DNA: TGCGCCAGCAGCCTCAGACCATATAGCAATCAGCCCCAGCATTTT. The chain employs TRBV4-1 and TRBJ1-5; D uncertain. Germline loops: CDR1 MGHRA, CDR2 YSYEKL. V was clipped by 4 bases and J by 0 bases, with 10 bases between them. This CDR3 has 15 amino acids.

The chain joins TRBV12-5 to TRBJ2-7, with 9 bases aligning to TRBD1. CDR3 size: 16 residues. Losses at the gene ends were 5 bases for V and 6 bases for J; bases not matched to a gene: 14. Germline CDR1 and CDR2: LGHNT and FRNRAP. In DNA, the CDR3 is TGTGCTAGTGGTCCCCCAGAACGGGACAGGGTGGGCGAGCAGTACTTC. Its translation: CASGPPERDRVGEQYF.

The chain uses TRBV2 and TRBJ1-6, with D unresolved. The CDR3 sequence is 15 residues long. Germline V gene lookup returns CDR1 SNHLY and CDR2 FYNNEI. The ends were cut back, 7 bases at V and 8 bases at J, with 18 bases in the middle. The CDR3, as DNA: TGTGCCAGCACCCTAACGGGGATTGGGGATTCACCCCTCCACTTT. This sequence encodes CASTLTGIGDSPLHF.

There are a few counts of this clone. The V call is TRBV27, the J call TRBJ1-2; D ambiguous. Germline loops: CDR1 MNHEY, CDR2 SMNVEV (reference sequence). This CDR3 is built from 14 residues. V was cut by 3 bases and J by 2 bases, with 10 bases left in between. The CDR3 coding sequence is TGTGCCAGCAGTTTCAAGGGTGGAAACTATGGCTACACCTTC. It codes for CASSFKGGNYGYTF.

The chain employs TRBV28 and TRBJ2-7, with 10 bases that match TRBD1. Germline assignment: CDR1 MDHEN and CDR2 SYDVKM. The CDR3 is 13 amino acids. J gave up 3 bases and V 6 bases, and 2 bases lay outside the gene matches. The CDR3 DNA sequence: TGTGCCAGCAGGACAGGGGGCCACTACGAGCAGTACTTC. The encoded protein is CASRTGGHYEQYF.

V and J are TRBV6-4 and TRBJ2-2; D may be TRBD2 (6 bases). The CDR3 length is 17 residues. The V end lost 0 bases, the J end lost 6 bases, and 17 bases lay between the germline ends. Germline loops: CDR1 MRHNA, CDR2 SNTAGT. The CDR3, as DNA: TGTGCCAGCAGTGACTCGGTAAGAAGGGACTTCCCCGGGGAGCTGTTTTTT. It is translated as CASSDSVRRDFPGELFF.

The V call is TRBV15, the J call TRBJ2-3, with 7 bases that match TRBD1. The CDR3 runs to 16 residues. V lost 1 base to trimming and J lost 4 bases; unmatched junction nucleotides: 8. The V gene's germline CDR1 is LNHNV and CDR2 YYDKDF (reference sequence). The CDR3 protein is CATSRGSGTESDTQYF. Here the CDR3 DNA reads TGTGCCACCAGCAGAGGATCCGGGACAGAATCAGATACGCAGTATTTT.

The rearrangement links TRBV19 to TRBJ2-7, with TRBD2 identical over 8 bases. The V segment lost 9 bases and the J segment 5 bases; nucleotides outside the gene matches: 6. Per the germline V gene, CDR1 is LNHDA and CDR2 is SQIVND (reference sequence). The CDR3 has 12 amino acids. DNA for the CDR3: TGTGCCAGCGGGAGGGGGTCCGACGAGCAGTACTTC. As protein: CASGRGSDEQYF. Using reference TRBV19 and TRBJ2-7 for the parts outside the CDR3, the full variable domain is DGGITQSPKYLFRKEGQNVTLSCEQNLNHDAMYWYRQDPGQGLRLIYYSQIVNDFQKGDIAEGYSVSREKKESFPLTVTSAQKNPTAFYLCASGRGSDEQYFGPGTRLTVT.